These 8 T cell receptor beta chains were sequenced from one sample in a study of blood T cells in healthy people across ages. A sample-barcoded 5' primer and a J-beta primer mix were used in a second PCR of roughly 7 to 11 cycles. TCRdb analysed the 5' RACE reads with MiXCR anew, one entry per CDR3 protein. Of under 2,000,000 distinct CDR3 sequences in the sample, about 49% were seen once. The sequencing sample was made of blood. These receptors were obtained from a woman in her thirties or forties in good health.

There are a few counts of this clonotype. The chain has TRBV3-1 and TRBJ2-4, with no clear D. From germline, CDR1 is LGHDT and CDR2 YNNKEL (reference sequence). The ends were cut back, 1 base at V and 6 bases at J, with 7 bases in the middle. The CDR3 consists of 13 residues. CDR3 region: CASSQGWGNIQYF. The CDR3 DNA reads as TGTGCCAGCAGCCAAGGTTGGGGAAACATTCAGTACTTC.

This chain joins TRBV6-5 and TRBJ2-3, with D possibly TRBD1 on 6 matching bases. The CDR3 spans 17 residues. V shed 4 bases and J shed 4 bases, with 21 bases lying between them. The V gene's germline CDR1 is MNHEY and CDR2 SVGAGI. CDR3 DNA sequence: TGTGCCAGCAGTTCAAGAACGACAGGTTATGGGGCAGATACGCAGTATTTT. Protein sequence: CASSSRTTGYGADTQYF.

The chain combines TRBV28 with TRBJ2-1, with 8 bases fitting TRBD1. Matching the DNA end better, TRBJ2-7 makes the J call doubtful. Looked up from germline, CDR1 is MDHEN and CDR2 is SYDVKM. The CDR3 sequence is 14 residues long. The CDR3 coding sequence is TGTGCCAGCAGTTACATATCAGGGACAGGAGAGCAGTACTTC. It yields the protein CASSYISGTGEQYF.

This clonotype is a singleton in its sample. The chain has TRBV12-3 or TRBV12-4 and TRBJ2-3; no reliable D call. The CDR3 sequence is 12 residues long. Trimming removed 4 bases from V and 8 bases from J, with 10 bases in between. CDR3 sequence reads: CASSSLRSTQYF. The CDR3 DNA reads as TGTGCCAGCAGTTCTTTAAGGAGTACGCAGTATTTT.

This clonotype has more than one count but fewer than ten. The chain employs TRBV7-9 and TRBJ2-1; 8 bases match TRBD1. This CDR3 is built from 16 residues. V gave up 7 bases and J gave up 7 bases; unmatched junction bases: 15. Germline V gene data show CDR1 as SEHNR and CDR2 as FQNEAQ (reference sequence). CDR3 loop: CASTQPRAGGQNEQFF. Here the CDR3 DNA reads TGTGCCAGCACCCAACCCAGGGCAGGGGGCCAGAATGAGCAGTTCTTC.

The chain is built from TRBV11-2 and TRBJ2-1; 9 bases fit TRBD2. V was pared by 1 base and J by 0 bases, with 10 bases of the junction left unmatched. This CDR3 spans 19 amino acids. Germline V gene lookup returns CDR1 SGHAT and CDR2 FQNNGV. CDR3 DNA: TGTGCCAGCAGCTTAGGGCGGCTAGCGGGGAGAAGCTCCTACAATGAGCAGTTCTTC. Amino acid sequence: CASSLGRLAGRSSYNEQFF. Filled out from reference TRBV11-2 and TRBJ2-1, the complete variable domain reads EAGVAQSPRYKIIEKRQSVAFWCNPISGHATLYWYQQILGQGPKLLIQFQNNGVVDDSQLPKDRFSAERLKGVDSTLKIQPAKLEDSAVYLCASSLGRLAGRSSYNEQFFGPGTRLTVL.

The chain employs TRBV27 and TRBJ1-2, with TRBD1 matching over 11 bases. J lost 6 bases, V lost 5 bases, and 8 bases had no gene match. The CDR3 runs to 15 residues. Germline V gene lookup returns CDR1 MNHEY and CDR2 SMNVEV (reference sequence). The CDR3, as DNA: TGTGCCAGCAGTGCCAGGACAGGGGGCTGGGATGGCTACACCTTC. Amino acids: CASSARTGGWDGYTF.

The rearrangement uses TRBV4-2 and TRBJ1-5; D is undetermined. Germline V gene lookup returns CDR1 LGHNA and CDR2 YNFKEQ. The CDR3 sequence is 14 residues long. The V and J ends lost 1 base and 3 bases respectively, with 7 bases between them. CDR3 nucleotide sequence: TGTGCCAGCAGCCAAGTGGCGTCCAATCAGCCCCAGCATTTT. Its protein product is CASSQVASNQPQHF.